This entry lists 10 T cell receptor beta chains sequenced from one sample in a study of T cells after yellow fever vaccination. MiXCR was run by TCRdb on the 5' RACE reads, yielding one entry per CDR3 protein. The table shows around 590,000 distinct CDR3 sequences, with more than 9% occurring only once. Sample: PBMCs, taken on the day of the yellow fever booster vaccination. Receptors were obtained from a young man who received the YFV17D yellow fever vaccine.

In this sample, this clonotype turned up a few times. The chain carries TRBV29-1 and TRBJ1-5, with D tentatively TRBD1 (5 bases). In germline, CDR1 is SQVTM, CDR2 ANQGSEA. Trimming stripped 4 bases from V and 2 bases from J, with 18 bases between. This CDR3 region has 16 residues. Written as DNA, the CDR3 is TGCAGCGTTGGGGGCCTCGGGGGTTCGGGCAATCAGCCCCAGCATTTT. This translates into CSVGGLGGSGNQPQHF. The full variable domain, completed using reference TRBV29-1 and TRBJ1-5, is SAVISQKPSRDICQRGTSLTIQCQVDSQVTMMFWYRQQPGQSLTLIATANQGSEATYESGFVIDKFPISRPNLTFSTLTVSNMSPEDSSIYLCSVGGLGGSGNQPQHFGDGTRLSIL.

The J gene is TRBJ2-7, the V gene TRBV12-5; D not resolved. Germline V lookup: CDR1 LGHNT, CDR2 FRNRAP. V gave up 2 bases and J gave up 0 bases, with 5 bases separating them. The CDR3 loop spans 13 amino acids. CDR3 sequence: CASGLTDSYEQYF. The CDR3 nucleotides read TGTGCTAGTGGTTTGACAGACTCCTACGAGCAGTACTTC.

This clonotype was counted many times. The gene calls are TRBV5-1 and TRBJ2-5; TRBD2 aligns across 7 bases. Germline trimming cut 1 base from V and 1 base from J; bases unmatched to any gene: 4. The CDR3 is 15 amino acids. Germline V gives CDR1 SGHRS, CDR2 YFSETQ. The chain's CDR3 is CASSLTGTTQETQYF. Written as DNA, the CDR3 is TGCGCCAGCAGCTTGACCGGGACTACCCAAGAGACCCAGTACTTC. Together with reference TRBV5-1 and TRBJ2-5, the CDR3 gives the full variable domain: KAGVTQTPRYLIKTRGQQVTLSCSPISGHRSVSWYQQTPGQGLQFLFEYFSETQRNKGNFPGRFSGRQFSNSRSEMNVSTLELGDSALYLCASSLTGTTQETQYFGPGTRLLVL.

This clonotype was seen only a few times. The CDR3 sequence: CASSHGGANVLTF. As DNA, the CDR3 is TGTGCCAGCAGCCATGGTGGGGCCAACGTCCTGACTTTC. The rearrangement links TRBV4-2 to TRBJ2-6; D gene ambiguous. CDR1 is LGHNA, CDR2 YNFKEQ, per germline. Trimming removed 3 bases at V and 3 bases at J, with 3 bases between. The CDR3 loop spans 13 amino acids.

This clonotype was detected only a few times. The chain recombines TRBV29-1 with TRBJ2-5; D is unresolved. This CDR3 has 13 residues. Trimming removed 3 bases from V and 2 bases from J, with 10 bases in between. Germline V gene sequence: CDR1 SQVTM, CDR2 ANQGSEA. The CDR3 spells CSVESRVQETQYF. In DNA, the CDR3 is TGCAGCGTTGAGAGTCGGGTACAAGAGACCCAGTACTTC.

The rearrangement links TRBV5-1 to TRBJ1-5; 12 bases fit TRBD1. V shed 4 bases, J shed 7 bases, and the junction held 6 bases outside the gene matches. CDR3 size: 15 residues. Germline CDR1 and CDR2: SGHRS and YFSETQ. CDR3 nucleotide sequence: TGCGCCAGCAGCGCTGGGACAGGGGGCGGGCAGCCCCAGCATTTT. It encodes CASSAGTGGGQPQHF.

This clonotype came up a few times. The chain carries TRBV24-1 and TRBJ2-3; D might be TRBD2 (6 bases). The CDR3 length is 15 residues. Germline-derived CDR1 and CDR2 are KGHDR and SFDVKD. V lost 3 bases and J lost 0, with 9 bases in between. The CDR3 protein is CATSDETSSTDTQYF. The DNA for the CDR3 is TGTGCCACCAGTGATGAGACTAGTAGCACAGATACGCAGTATTTT.

This clonotype was observed a few times. The chain joins TRBV12-3 or TRBV12-4 to TRBJ2-2; 8 nucleotides agree with TRBD2. The ends lost 5 bases at V and 6 bases at J; junction bases unmatched: 5. This CDR3 spans 14 amino acids. The CDR3 sequence: CASSQSGRAGELFF. The CDR3 bases are TGTGCCAGCAGTCAGAGCGGGAGAGCCGGGGAGCTGTTTTTT.

The sample holds many counts of this clonotype. V usage is TRBV7-6 and J usage is TRBJ2-2, with D perhaps assigned TRBD1 or TRBD2 (6 bases each). This CDR3 comprises 16 residues. Deletions cut 6 bases from V and 6 bases from J, with 20 bases between. Germline CDR1 reads SGHVS; CDR2 reads FNYEAQ. The CDR3 coding sequence is TGTGCCAGCAGGGGGGGCCAGGCCGGAGCGGCCGGGGAGCTGTTTTTT. Residues: CASRGGQAGAAGELFF. The complete variable domain, with remaining parts taken from reference TRBV7-6 and TRBJ2-2, reads GAGVSQSPRYKVTKRGQDVALRCDPISGHVSLYWYRQALGQGPEFLTYFNYEAQQDKSGLPNDRFSAERPEGSISTLTIQRTEQRDSAMYRCASRGGQAGAAGELFFGEGSRLTVL.

This clonotype was detected ten times or more. The rearrangement uses TRBV12-3 or TRBV12-4 and TRBJ2-1, with D possibly TRBD2 on 5 matching bases. The CDR3 spans 14 residues. The V end was cut by 4 bases, the J end by 3 bases, with 10 bases between. The CDR3 is CASSSSRSYNEQFF. The CDR3 bases are TGTGCCAGCAGTTCTAGCCGAAGCTACAATGAGCAGTTCTTC.